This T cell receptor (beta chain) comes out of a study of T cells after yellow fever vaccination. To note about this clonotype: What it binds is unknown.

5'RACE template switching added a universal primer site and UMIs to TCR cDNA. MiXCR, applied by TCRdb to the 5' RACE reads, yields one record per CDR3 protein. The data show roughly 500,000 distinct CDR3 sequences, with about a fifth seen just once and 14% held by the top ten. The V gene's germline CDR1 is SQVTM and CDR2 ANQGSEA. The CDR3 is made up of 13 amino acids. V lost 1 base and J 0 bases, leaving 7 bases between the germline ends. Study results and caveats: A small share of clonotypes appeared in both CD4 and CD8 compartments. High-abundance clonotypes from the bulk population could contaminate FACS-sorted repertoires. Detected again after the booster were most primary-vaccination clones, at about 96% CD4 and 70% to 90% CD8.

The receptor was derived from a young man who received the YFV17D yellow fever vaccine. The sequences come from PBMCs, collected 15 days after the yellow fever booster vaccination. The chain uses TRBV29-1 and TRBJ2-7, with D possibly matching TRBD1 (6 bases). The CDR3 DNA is TGCAGCGTTGAAGGGGACACCTCCTACGAGCAGTACTTC. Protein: CSVEGDTSYEQYF.